Listed below are T cell receptor beta chains from one sample, sequenced in a study of a mutant IDH1 vaccine in newly diagnosed glioma. Sequenced by immunoSEQ multiplex PCR; TCRdb stores in-frame clones only, minus some. Of tens of thousands of clones in the sample, 80% to 90% were seen once. Sequenced here: PBMCs, sampled from a glioma patient treated with radiotherapy, temozolomide or both. The origin of the receptors is a woman in her fifties or sixties with glioma. The CDR3 runs from the conserved cysteine through the conserved F or W.

j_call v_call cdr3_aa
TRBJ1-1 TRBV13 CASSGTGEAPEAFF
TRBJ1-5 TRBV11-2 CASSGSGDRNQPQHF
TRBJ2-1 TRBV6-5 CASTKGGGLHEQFF
TRBJ1-2 TRBV15 CATSTGRRDRVDYGYTF
TRBJ1-1 TRBV29-1 CSALPGRMNTEAFF
TRBJ2-5 TRBV11-2 CASSLDAGKETQYF
TRBJ2-1 TRBV15 CATSREWVSGGTSSYNEQFF
TRBJ1-1 TRBV19 CASSIQAGTANTEAFF
TRBJ2-3 TRBV7-2 CASSPRQGTDTQYF
TRBJ1-1 TRBV27 CASSLYAASGNTEAFF
TRBJ1-5 TRBV7-2 CASSLTGNQPQHF
TRBJ2-7 TRBV18 CASSPSSSYEQYF
TRBJ1-1 TRBV18 CASSPQNTEAFF